This T cell receptor beta chain appears in the sequencing data of a study of CD8 T cells in Susac syndrome. This CDR3 is 12 amino acids long. Trimming cost V 4 bases and J 5 bases, with 9 bases left between them. The germline V gene has CDR1 SQVTM and CDR2 ANQGSEA. Reverse transcription of about 0.45 to 1 ug RNA was carried out with random hexamers. It was immunoSEQ multiplex PCR that amplified TCR beta CDR3 across 54 Vbeta and 13 Jbeta. TCRdb processed the immunoSEQ multiplex PCR reads anew with MiXCR; each CDR3 protein has one entry. The sample consists of just over 300,000 distinct CDR3 sequences, roughly nine tenths of them appearing once. The T cells that were sequenced for TCR beta were CD8+ and CD4+ cells from blood. Stable or active relapsing-remitting multiple sclerosis, untreated and meeting revised McDonald criteria, defined the controls. Negative isolation was used for CD8+ and CD4+ T cells and FACS enrichment for TEMRA cells.

The specimen sequenced was CD4+ T cells from PBMCs. This chain uses TRBV29-1 with TRBJ2-1; D not certain. The source is a human donor with multiple sclerosis. For the CDR3, the DNA is TGCAGCGTTGGTAGCTCTAACAATGAGCAGTTCTTC. Translated, it gives CSVGSSNNEQFF.